These 19 T cell receptor beta chains share one sample of origin, sequenced in a study of shared clonotypes between healthy human individuals. The table came from immunoSEQ multiplex PCR; TCRdb's copy has only in-frame clones and leaves some out. The sample shows approximately 2.5 million clones, 80% to 95% of them seen only once. Sample: naive CD4+ T cells from PBMCs. Subset defined: CD45RA+ positively selected. The receptors shown here come from a man younger than 35 in good health. Some clones in this sample may be carry-over from other donors' samples.

The chain carries TRBV5-4 and TRBJ2-5; D possibly corresponds to TRBD1 (5 bases). CDR3 length: 14 amino acids. CDR1 is SGHNT and CDR2 is YYREEE in the germline V gene (reference sequence). V gave up 2 bases and J gave up 4 bases, with 12 bases separating them. The CDR3 protein is CASSLGERGETQYF. The CDR3, as DNA: TGTGCCAGCAGCTTAGGGGAACGAGGAGAGACCCAGTACTTC.

Remarks on this clone: Other DNA sequences in this sample translate to the same CDR3. This chain links TRBV28 with TRBJ1-1; D is uncertain. V dropped 4 bases and J dropped 1 base, with 16 bases sitting between them. The CDR3 loop spans 16 amino acids. Germline-derived CDR1 and CDR2 are MDHEN and SYDVKM. The CDR3 nucleotides are TGTGCCAGCAGTTCCCCACCTGGGCGGGGGAACACTGAAGCTTTCTTT. This translates into CASSSPPGRGNTEAFF.

This chain connects TRBV28 to TRBJ2-1, with D possibly matching TRBD2 (6 bases). CDR1 and CDR2 from the germline V gene are MDHEN and SYDVKM. Trimming stripped 7 bases from V and 6 bases from J, with 16 bases between. The CDR3 length is 14 residues. The CDR3 DNA sequence: TGTGCCAGCACCTCTCCGGGGGAGTTCAATGAGCAGTTCTTC. Its translation is CASTSPGEFNEQFF.

The rearrangement uses TRBV28 and TRBJ2-1; 11 nucleotides align to TRBD2. The ends lost 2 bases at V and 8 bases at J; junction bases unmatched: 14. This CDR3 has 18 residues. The V gene's germline CDR1 is MDHEN and CDR2 SYDVKM. CDR3 sequence (DNA): TGTGCCAGCAGTTTAATCCGTCTTAGCGGGAGGGCCGGGTATGAGCAGTTCTTC. Amino acid sequence: CASSLIRLSGRAGYEQFF. Supplemented by reference TRBV28 and TRBJ2-1, the full variable domain reads DVKVTQSSRYLVKRTGEKVFLECVQDMDHENMFWYRQDPGLGLRLIYFSYDVKMKEKGDIPEGYSVSREKKERFSLILESASTNQTSMYLCASSLIRLSGRAGYEQFFGPGTRLTVL.

This chain uses TRBV18 with TRBJ2-6, with D perhaps TRBD1 (5 bases). The CDR3 spans 20 residues. In germline, CDR1 is KGHSH, CDR2 LQKENI. V shed 3 bases and J shed 1 base, with 22 bases lying between them. CDR3 protein: CASSPLAYQGMESGANVLTF. The CDR3 region has the DNA TGTGCCAGCTCACCTTTGGCTTATCAGGGCATGGAATCTGGGGCCAACGTCCTGACTTTC.

The genes are TRBV7-2 and TRBJ2-5; TRBD2 matches 8 bases. This CDR3 is built from 17 residues. Germline lookup yields CDR1 SGHTA and CDR2 FQGNSA. The trim removed 5 bases at V and 0 bases at J, leaving 11 bases unmatched. The CDR3 coding sequence is TGTGCCAGCAGCCCAGGGGTACTAGCGGCCAACCAAGAGACCCAGTACTTC. Its translation is CASSPGVLAANQETQYF.

The chain combines TRBV6-5 with TRBJ2-1; 9 bases fit TRBD2. Germline lookup yields CDR1 MNHEY and CDR2 SVGAGI. The CDR3 has 15 residues. V shed 7 bases, J shed 6 bases, and the junction held 10 bases outside the gene matches. CDR3 loop: CASNVAGVAANEQFF. The CDR3 coding sequence is TGTGCCAGCAACGTAGCGGGAGTGGCGGCCAATGAGCAGTTCTTC.

This chain joins TRBV5-1 and TRBJ2-7; no clear D. The CDR3 extends over 14 amino acids. Trimming removed 3 bases from V and 5 bases from J, with 15 bases in between. CDR1 and CDR2 (germline): SGHRS, YFSETQ. In DNA form, the CDR3 reads TGCGCCAGCAGCTACCGAGCAAGGTCCAACGAGCAGTACTTC. Translated: CASSYRARSNEQYF.

This clone was found once. The V call is TRBV9, the J call TRBJ2-2, with 11 bases identical to TRBD2. CDR3 length: 17 residues. Germline CDR1 reads SGDLS; CDR2 reads YYNGEE. Trimming cost V 3 bases and J 2 bases; bases outside gene matches: 6. The CDR3 loop is CASSGSGRAGNTGELFF. CDR3 sequence (DNA): TGTGCCAGCAGCGGTAGCGGGAGGGCCGGCAACACCGGGGAGCTGTTTTTT.

The V and J genes are TRBV6-5 and TRBJ2-2; no definite D call. Per the germline V gene, CDR1 is MNHEY and CDR2 is SVGAGI. Between the trimmed V and J ends, which lost 5 bases and 5 bases, there was a span of 6 bases. The CDR3 consists of 12 residues. CDR3 loop: CASSPQTGELFF. The DNA for the CDR3 is TGTGCCAGCAGTCCCCAGACCGGGGAGCTGTTTTTT.

The rearrangement joins TRBV4-3 to TRBJ2-1, with 9 bases that match TRBD1. The CDR3 is 15 residues long. V trimming: 2 bases; J trimming: 8 bases; junction bases outside the gene matches: 7. Germline CDR1 is LGHNA and CDR2 is YSLEER. The CDR3 nucleotides are TGCGCCAGCAGCCAACCGGGACAGGGATGGTATGAGCAGTTCTTC. Its translation is CASSQPGQGWYEQFF.

A few counts support this clone. The chain joins TRBV28 to TRBJ1-5; D ambiguous. The CDR3 spans 11 residues. V lost 5 bases and J lost 9, with 8 bases in between. Looked up from germline, CDR1 is MDHEN and CDR2 is SYDVKM. The CDR3 DNA reads as TGTGCCAGCAGTCTCGCAGGGCCCCAGCATTTT. Amino acid sequence: CASSLAGPQHF.

For the CDR3, the DNA is TGTGCCAGCAGCTTAAACTACTTTAATGGCTACACCTTC. Translated, it gives CASSLNYFNGYTF. The chain joins TRBV11-2 to TRBJ1-2; D remains unclear. V was pared by 2 bases and J by 6 bases, with 10 bases between. Germline V gene lookup returns CDR1 SGHAT and CDR2 FQNNGV. The CDR3 has 13 residues.

This sequence joins TRBV6-1 and TRBJ2-5; D may be TRBD1 or TRBD2 (5 bases each). CDR1 and CDR2 from the germline V gene are MNHNS and SASEGT. Trimming stripped 8 bases from V and 3 bases from J, with 13 bases between. CDR3 length: 13 residues. As DNA, the CDR3 is TGTGCCAGCTCGTACGGGACCAAAGAGACCCAGTACTTC. Translation: CASSYGTKETQYF.

In the case of this clone: The sample has other DNA sequences that encode this CDR3 too. V is TRBV28 and J is TRBJ1-2; the D gene is possibly TRBD1 (5 bases). V lost 3 bases, J lost 4 bases, and 9 bases lay in between. Germline CDR1 MDHEN, CDR2 SYDVKM. There are 13 residues in the CDR3. CDR3 sequence reads: CASSLRGGYGYTF. The CDR3 DNA reads as TGTGCCAGCAGTTTGAGGGGAGGCTATGGCTACACCTTC.

The rearrangement joins TRBV10-2 to TRBJ2-2, with a weak D call TRBD2 (6 bases). Germline V gives CDR1 WSHSY, CDR2 SAAADI. The CDR3 totals 14 residues. Trimming shortened V by 6 bases and J by 6 bases, and 14 bases separated the two germline ends. CDR3 nucleotides: TGCGCCAGCAGCTTGACTAGTTGGGCCGGGGAGCTGTTTTTT. Translation gives CASSLTSWAGELFF.

The chain couples TRBV12-2 to TRBJ1-5. TRBV12-2 is classified as a pseudogene. This CDR3 is built from 16 residues. The CDR3 sequence: CASRLAVSAFHQPQHF. As DNA, the CDR3 is TGTGCAAGTCGCTTAGCGGTGTCAGCCTTTCATCAGCCCCAGCATTTT.

The V and J genes are TRBV7-9 and TRBJ2-7; no clear D gene. There are 12 residues in the CDR3. CDR1 and CDR2 (germline): SEHNR, FQNEAQ (reference sequence). The V and J ends lost 4 bases and 2 bases respectively, with 6 bases between them. In nucleotides, the CDR3 is TGTGCCAGCAGCTCATGGACCTACGAGCAGTACTTC. Translation: CASSSWTYEQYF.

V and J are TRBV6-6 and TRBJ1-5; D is undetermined. The CDR3 extends over 13 amino acids. Between the trimmed V and J ends, which lost 8 bases and 7 bases, there was a span of 15 bases. Germline lookup yields CDR1 MNHNY and CDR2 SVGAGI (reference sequence). The CDR3 loop is CASSRASAQPQHF. The CDR3 region has the DNA TGTGCCAGCTCTCGGGCTTCGGCCCAGCCCCAGCATTTT.